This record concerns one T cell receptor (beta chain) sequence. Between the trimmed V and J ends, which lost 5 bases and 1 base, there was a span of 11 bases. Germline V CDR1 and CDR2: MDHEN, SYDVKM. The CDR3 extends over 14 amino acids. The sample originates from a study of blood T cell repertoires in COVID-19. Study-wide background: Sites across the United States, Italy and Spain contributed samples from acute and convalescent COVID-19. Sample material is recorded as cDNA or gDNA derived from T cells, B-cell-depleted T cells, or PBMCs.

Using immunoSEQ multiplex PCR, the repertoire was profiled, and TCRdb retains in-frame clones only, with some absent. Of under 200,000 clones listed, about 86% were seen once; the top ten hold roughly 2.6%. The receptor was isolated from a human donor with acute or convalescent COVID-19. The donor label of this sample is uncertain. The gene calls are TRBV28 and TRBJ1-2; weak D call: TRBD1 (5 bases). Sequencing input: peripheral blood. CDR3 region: CASSQGVLNYGYTF. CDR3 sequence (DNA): TGTGCCAGCAGTCAAGGGGTCCTTAACTATGGCTACACCTTC.